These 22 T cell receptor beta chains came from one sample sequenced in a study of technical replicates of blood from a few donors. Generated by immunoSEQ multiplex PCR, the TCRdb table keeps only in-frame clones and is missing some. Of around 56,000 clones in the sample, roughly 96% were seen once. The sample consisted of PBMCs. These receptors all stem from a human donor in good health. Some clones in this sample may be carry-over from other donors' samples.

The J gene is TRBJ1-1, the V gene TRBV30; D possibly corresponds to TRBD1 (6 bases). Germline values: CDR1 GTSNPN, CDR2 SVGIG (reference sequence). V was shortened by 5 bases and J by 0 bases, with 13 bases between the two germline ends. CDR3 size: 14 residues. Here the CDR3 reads CAWGLDSMNTEAFF. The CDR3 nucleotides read TGTGCCTGGGGCTTGGACAGCATGAACACTGAAGCTTTCTTT.

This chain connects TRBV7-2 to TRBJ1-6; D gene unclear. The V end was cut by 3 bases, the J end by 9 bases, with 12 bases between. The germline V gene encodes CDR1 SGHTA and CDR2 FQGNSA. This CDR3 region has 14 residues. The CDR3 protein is CASSFGPGSSPLHF. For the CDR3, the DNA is TGTGCCAGCAGCTTTGGCCCTGGGAGTTCACCCCTCCACTTT.

The CDR3 here is CASSVPLDPPNEQFF. The CDR3 bases are TGTGCCAGCAGCGTACCTCTAGACCCTCCCAATGAGCAGTTCTTC. The gene calls are TRBV9 and TRBJ2-1; D gene unclear. The CDR3 has 15 residues. V dropped 1 base and J dropped 6 bases, with 14 bases sitting between them. The germline CDR1 and CDR2 sequences are SGDLS and YYNGEE.

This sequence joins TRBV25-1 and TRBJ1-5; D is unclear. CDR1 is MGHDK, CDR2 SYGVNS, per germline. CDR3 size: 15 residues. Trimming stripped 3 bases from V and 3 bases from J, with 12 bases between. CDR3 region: CASSDSQEHNQPQHF. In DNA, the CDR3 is TGTGCCAGCAGTGATTCGCAGGAACACAATCAGCCCCAGCATTTT. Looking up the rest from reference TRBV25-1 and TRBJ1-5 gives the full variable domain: EADIYQTPRYLVIGTGKKITLECSQTMGHDKMYWYQQDPGMELHLIHYSYGVNSTEKGDLSSESTVSRIRTEHFPLTLESARPSHTSQYLCASSDSQEHNQPQHFGDGTRLSIL.

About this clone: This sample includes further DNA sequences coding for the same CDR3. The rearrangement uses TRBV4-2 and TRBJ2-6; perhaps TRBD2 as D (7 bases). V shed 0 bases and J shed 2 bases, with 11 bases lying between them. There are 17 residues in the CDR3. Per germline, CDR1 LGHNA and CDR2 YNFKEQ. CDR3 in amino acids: CASSQDWGGAGANVLTF. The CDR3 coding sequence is TGTGCCAGCAGCCAAGATTGGGGGGGCGCTGGGGCCAACGTCCTGACTTTC.

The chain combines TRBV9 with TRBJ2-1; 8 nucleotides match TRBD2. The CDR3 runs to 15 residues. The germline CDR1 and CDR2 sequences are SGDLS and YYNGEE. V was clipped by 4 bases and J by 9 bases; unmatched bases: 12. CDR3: CASSRGGAGVGEQFF. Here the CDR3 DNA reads TGTGCCAGCAGCCGCGGGGGAGCGGGAGTAGGTGAGCAGTTCTTC.

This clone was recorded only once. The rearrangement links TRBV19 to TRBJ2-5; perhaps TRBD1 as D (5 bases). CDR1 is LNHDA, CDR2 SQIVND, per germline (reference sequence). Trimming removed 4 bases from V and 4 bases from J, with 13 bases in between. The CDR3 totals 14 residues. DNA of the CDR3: TGTGCCAGTAGTAGGGAATTAGGGGCAGAGACCCAGTACTTC. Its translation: CASSRELGAETQYF. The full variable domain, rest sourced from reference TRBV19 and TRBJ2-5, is DGGITQSPKYLFRKEGQNVTLSCEQNLNHDAMYWYRQDPGQGLRLIYYSQIVNDFQKGDIAEGYSVSREKKESFPLTVTSAQKNPTAFYLCASSRELGAETQYFGPGTRLLVL.

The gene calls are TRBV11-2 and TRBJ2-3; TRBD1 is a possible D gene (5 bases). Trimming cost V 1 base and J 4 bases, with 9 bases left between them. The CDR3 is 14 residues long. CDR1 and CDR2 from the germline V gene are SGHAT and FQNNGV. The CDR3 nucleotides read TGTGCCAGCAGCTTAGTTAAGGGGTCAGATACGCAGTATTTT. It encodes CASSLVKGSDTQYF. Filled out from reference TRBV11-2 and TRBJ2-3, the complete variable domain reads EAGVAQSPRYKIIEKRQSVAFWCNPISGHATLYWYQQILGQGPKLLIQFQNNGVVDDSQLPKDRFSAERLKGVDSTLKIQPAKLEDSAVYLCASSLVKGSDTQYFGPGTRLTVL.

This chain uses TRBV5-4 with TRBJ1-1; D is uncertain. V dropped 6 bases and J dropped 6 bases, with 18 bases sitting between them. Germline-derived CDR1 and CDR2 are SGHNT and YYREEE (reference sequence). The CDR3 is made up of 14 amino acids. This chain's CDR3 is CASTSWVDGAEAFF. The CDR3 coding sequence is TGTGCCAGCACCTCATGGGTGGATGGAGCTGAAGCTTTCTTT.

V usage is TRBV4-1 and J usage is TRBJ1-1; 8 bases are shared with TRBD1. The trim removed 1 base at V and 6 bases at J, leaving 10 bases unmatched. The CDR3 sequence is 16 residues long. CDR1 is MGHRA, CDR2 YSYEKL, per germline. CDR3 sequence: CASSQGVARGPAEAFF. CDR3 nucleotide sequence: TGCGCCAGCAGCCAAGGGGTGGCCAGGGGGCCCGCTGAAGCTTTCTTT.

The CDR3 is CASSLGQTGLFVQYF. CDR3 nucleotides: TGCGCCAGCAGCTTGGGCCAGACAGGGTTGTTCGTGCAGTACTTC. This chain joins TRBV5-1 and TRBJ2-7; TRBD1 matches at 7 bases. This CDR3 is built from 15 residues. J lost 9 bases, V lost 0 bases, and 12 bases had no gene match. The germline V gene has CDR1 SGHRS and CDR2 YFSETQ.

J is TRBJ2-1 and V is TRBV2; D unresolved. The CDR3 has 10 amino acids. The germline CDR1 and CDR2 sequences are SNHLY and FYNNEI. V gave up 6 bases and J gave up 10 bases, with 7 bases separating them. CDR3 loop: CASSVEEQFF. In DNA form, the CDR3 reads TGTGCCAGCAGCGTAGAGGAGCAGTTCTTC. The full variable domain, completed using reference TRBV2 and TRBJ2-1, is EPEVTQTPSHQVTQMGQEVILRCVPISNHLYFYWYRQILGQKVEFLVSFYNNEISEKSEIFDDQFSVERPDGSNFTLKIRSTKLEDSAMYFCASSVEEQFFGPGTRLTVL.

Here the CDR3 DNA reads TGCGCCAGCAGCTTAGGGGAAACAAGGGGCGAGCAGTACTTC. Amino acids: CASSLGETRGEQYF. The chain is built from TRBV5-1 and TRBJ2-7; D possibly corresponds to TRBD1 (5 bases). The V end lost 2 bases, the J end lost 6 bases, and 15 bases lay between the germline ends. The germline V gene has CDR1 SGHRS and CDR2 YFSETQ. This CDR3 comprises 14 residues.

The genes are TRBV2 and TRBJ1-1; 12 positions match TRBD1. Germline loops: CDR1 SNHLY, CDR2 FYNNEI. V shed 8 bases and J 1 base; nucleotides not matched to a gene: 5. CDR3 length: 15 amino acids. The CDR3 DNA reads TGTGCCAGCCGGGGACAGGGGGCAGGGAACACTGAAGCTTTCTTT. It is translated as CASRGQGAGNTEAFF.

CDR3 in amino acids: CASSFETGELFF. The CDR3 coding sequence is TGTGCCAGCAGCTTTGAGACCGGGGAGCTGTTTTTT. This chain joins TRBV7-9 and TRBJ2-2; no clear D. With 3 bases removed from V and 5 bases from J, the gap between germline ends came to 4 bases. Germline loops: CDR1 SEHNR, CDR2 FQNEAQ (reference sequence). This CDR3 is 12 amino acids long. The variable domain in full, completed from reference TRBV7-9 and TRBJ2-2, reads DTGVSQNPRHKITKRGQNVTFRCDPISEHNRLYWYRQTLGQGPEFLTYFQNEAQLEKSRLLSDRFSAERPKGSFSTLEIQRTEQGDSAMYLCASSFETGELFFGEGSRLTVL.

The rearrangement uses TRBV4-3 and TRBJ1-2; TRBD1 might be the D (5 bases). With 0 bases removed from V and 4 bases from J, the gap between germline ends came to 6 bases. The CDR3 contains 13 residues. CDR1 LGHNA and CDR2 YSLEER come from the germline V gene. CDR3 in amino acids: CASSQETAYGYTF. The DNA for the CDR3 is TGCGCCAGCAGCCAAGAGACAGCCTATGGCTACACCTTC.

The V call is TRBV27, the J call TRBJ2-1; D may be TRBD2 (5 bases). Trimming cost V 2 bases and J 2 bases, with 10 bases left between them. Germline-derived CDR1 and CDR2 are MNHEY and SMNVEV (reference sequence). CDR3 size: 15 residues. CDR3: CASSLQGSTYNEQFF. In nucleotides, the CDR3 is TGTGCCAGCAGTTTACAAGGGAGCACCTACAATGAGCAGTTCTTC.

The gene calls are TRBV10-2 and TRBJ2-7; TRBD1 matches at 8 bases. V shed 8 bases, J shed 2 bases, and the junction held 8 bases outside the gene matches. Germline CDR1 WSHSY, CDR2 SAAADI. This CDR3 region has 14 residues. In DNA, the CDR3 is TGCGCCAGCGTCCGTGGGACAGGTCCCTACGAGCAGTACTTC. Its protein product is CASVRGTGPYEQYF.

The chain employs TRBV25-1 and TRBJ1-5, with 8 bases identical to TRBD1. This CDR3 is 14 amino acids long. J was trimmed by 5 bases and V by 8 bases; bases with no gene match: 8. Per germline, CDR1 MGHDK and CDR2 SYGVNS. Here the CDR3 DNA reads TGTGCCAGCGCGGGCGGACAGGGTGATCAGCCCCAGCATTTT. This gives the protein CASAGGQGDQPQHF.

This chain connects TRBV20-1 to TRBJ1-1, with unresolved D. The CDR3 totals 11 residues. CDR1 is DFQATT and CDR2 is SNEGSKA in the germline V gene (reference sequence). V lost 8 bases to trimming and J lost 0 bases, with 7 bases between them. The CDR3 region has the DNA TGCAGTTCACAGATGAACACTGAAGCTTTCTTT. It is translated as CSSQMNTEAFF.

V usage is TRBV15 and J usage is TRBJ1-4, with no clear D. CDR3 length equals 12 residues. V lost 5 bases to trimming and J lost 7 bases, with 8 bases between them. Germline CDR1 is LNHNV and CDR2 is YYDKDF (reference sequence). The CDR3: CATSAEGEKLFF. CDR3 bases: TGTGCCACCAGCGCGGAAGGTGAAAAACTGTTTTTT.

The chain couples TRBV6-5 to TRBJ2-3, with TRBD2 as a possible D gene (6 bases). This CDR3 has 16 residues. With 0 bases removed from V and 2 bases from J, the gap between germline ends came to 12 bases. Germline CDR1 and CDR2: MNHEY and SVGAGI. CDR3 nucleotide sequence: TGTGCCAGCAGTTACTCGTCCGGCGGGATCACAGATACGCAGTATTTT. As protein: CASSYSSGGITDTQYF.